The entry that follows covers one TCR beta chain sequence. This CDR3 has 15 residues. The germline gives CDR1 MDHEN, CDR2 SYDVKM. Trimming shortened V by 8 bases and J by 2 bases, and 18 bases separated the two germline ends. The data derive from a study of T cell changes during pregnancy in multiple sclerosis. Assay used: immunoSEQ multiplex PCR; TCRdb lists only in-frame clones, some missing. The sample lists some 90,000 clones, 92% seen once, with over 1.5% in the top ten. The chain has TRBV28 and TRBJ1-1; D call uncertain. The sequence came from a female donor with multiple sclerosis, enrolled in a pregnancy study. Sequenced material: peripheral blood, taken in the first trimester of pregnancy. Written as DNA, the CDR3 is TGTGCCAGCCCCCCTTACCTCAACAGCAACACTGAAGCTTTCTTT. This gives the protein CASPPYLNSNTEAFF.